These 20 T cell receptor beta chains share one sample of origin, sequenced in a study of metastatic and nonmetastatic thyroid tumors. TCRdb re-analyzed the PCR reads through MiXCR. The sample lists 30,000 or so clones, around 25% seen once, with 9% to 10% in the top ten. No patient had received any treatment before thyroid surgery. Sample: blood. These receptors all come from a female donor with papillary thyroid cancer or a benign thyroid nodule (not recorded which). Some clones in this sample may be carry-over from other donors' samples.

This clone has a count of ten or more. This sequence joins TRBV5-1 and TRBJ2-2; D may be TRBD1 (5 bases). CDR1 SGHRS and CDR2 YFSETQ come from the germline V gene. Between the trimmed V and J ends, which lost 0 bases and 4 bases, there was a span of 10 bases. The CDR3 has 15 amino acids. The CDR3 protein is CASSLGQGGTGELFF. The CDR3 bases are TGCGCCAGCAGCTTGGGGCAGGGCGGCACCGGGGAGCTGTTTTTT.

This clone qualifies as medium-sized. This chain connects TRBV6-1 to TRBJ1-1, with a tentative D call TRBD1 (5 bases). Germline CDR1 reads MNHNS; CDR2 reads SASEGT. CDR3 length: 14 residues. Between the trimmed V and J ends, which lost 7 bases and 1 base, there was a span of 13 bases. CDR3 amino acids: CASTPYGQNTEAFF. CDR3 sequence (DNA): TGTGCCAGCACCCCATATGGACAGAACACTGAAGCTTTCTTT.

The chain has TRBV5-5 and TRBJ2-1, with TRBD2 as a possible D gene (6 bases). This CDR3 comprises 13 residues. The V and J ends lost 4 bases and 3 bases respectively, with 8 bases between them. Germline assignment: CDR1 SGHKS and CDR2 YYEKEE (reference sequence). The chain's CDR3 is CASSRDFYNEQFF. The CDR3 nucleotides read TGTGCCAGCAGCCGGGACTTCTACAATGAGCAGTTCTTC.

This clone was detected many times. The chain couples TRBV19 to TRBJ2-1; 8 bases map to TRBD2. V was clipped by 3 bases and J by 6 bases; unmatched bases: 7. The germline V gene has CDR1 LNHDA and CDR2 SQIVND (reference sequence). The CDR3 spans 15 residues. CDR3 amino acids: CASSILAGRGNEQFF. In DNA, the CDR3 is TGTGCCAGTAGTATTTTAGCGGGGCGGGGCAATGAGCAGTTCTTC.

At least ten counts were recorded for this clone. The CDR3 DNA is TGTGCCAGCCAATACCCCGATAGCAATCAGCCCCAGCATTTT. Translated, it gives CASQYPDSNQPQHF. The chain is built from TRBV19 and TRBJ1-5; D call uncertain. Germline values: CDR1 LNHDA, CDR2 SQIVND (reference sequence). CDR3 length: 14 amino acids. V lost 9 bases to trimming and J lost 0 bases, with 12 bases between them.

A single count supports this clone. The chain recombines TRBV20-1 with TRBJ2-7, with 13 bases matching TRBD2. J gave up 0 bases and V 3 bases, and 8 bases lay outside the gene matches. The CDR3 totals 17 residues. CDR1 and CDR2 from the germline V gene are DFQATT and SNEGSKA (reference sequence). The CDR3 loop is CSASGLAGAASSYEQYF. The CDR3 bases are TGCAGTGCTAGCGGACTAGCGGGGGCCGCTAGCTCCTACGAGCAGTACTTC.

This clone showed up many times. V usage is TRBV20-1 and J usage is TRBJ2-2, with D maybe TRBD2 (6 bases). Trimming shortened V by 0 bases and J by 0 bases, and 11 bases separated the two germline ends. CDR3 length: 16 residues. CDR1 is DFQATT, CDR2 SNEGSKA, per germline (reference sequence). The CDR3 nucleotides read TGCAGTGCTAGAGATCCGCGGACTACGAACACCGGGGAGCTGTTTTTT. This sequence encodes CSARDPRTTNTGELFF.

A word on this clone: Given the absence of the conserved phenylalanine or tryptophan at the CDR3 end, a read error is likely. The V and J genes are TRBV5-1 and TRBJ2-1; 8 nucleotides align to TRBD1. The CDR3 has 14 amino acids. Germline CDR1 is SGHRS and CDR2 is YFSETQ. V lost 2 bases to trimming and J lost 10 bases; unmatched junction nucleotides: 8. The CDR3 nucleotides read TGCGCCAGCAGCTTTCAGGGGGCAGTGGAGGAGCAGTTCTAC. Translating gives CASSFQGAVEEQFY.

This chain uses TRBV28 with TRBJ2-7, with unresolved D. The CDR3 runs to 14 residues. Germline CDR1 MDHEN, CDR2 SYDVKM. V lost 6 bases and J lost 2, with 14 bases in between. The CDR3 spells CASSMLERAYEQYF. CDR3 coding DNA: TGTGCCAGCAGCATGTTAGAGAGAGCCTACGAGCAGTACTTC. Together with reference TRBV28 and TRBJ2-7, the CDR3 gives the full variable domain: DVKVTQSSRYLVKRTGEKVFLECVQDMDHENMFWYRQDPGLGLRLIYFSYDVKMKEKGDIPEGYSVSREKKERFSLILESASTNQTSMYLCASSMLERAYEQYFGPGTRLTVT.

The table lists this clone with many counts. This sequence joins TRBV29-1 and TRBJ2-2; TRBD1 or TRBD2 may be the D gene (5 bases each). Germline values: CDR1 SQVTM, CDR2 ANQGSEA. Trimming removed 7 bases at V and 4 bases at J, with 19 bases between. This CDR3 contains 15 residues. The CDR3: CSARRSRGSTGELFF. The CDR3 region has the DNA TGCAGCGCCCGGAGGTCTCGGGGCAGCACCGGGGAGCTGTTTTTT.

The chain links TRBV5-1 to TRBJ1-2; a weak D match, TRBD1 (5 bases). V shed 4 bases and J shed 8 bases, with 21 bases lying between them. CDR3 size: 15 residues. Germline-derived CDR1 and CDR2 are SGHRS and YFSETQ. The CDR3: CASSPDGGPWYGYTF. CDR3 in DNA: TGCGCCAGCAGCCCGGATGGGGGACCCTGGTACGGCTACACCTTC.

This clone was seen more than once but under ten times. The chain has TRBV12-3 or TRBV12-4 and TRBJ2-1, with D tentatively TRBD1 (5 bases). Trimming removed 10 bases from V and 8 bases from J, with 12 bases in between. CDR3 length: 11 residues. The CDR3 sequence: CATSWGDEQFF. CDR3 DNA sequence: TGTGCCACCTCCTGGGGCGATGAGCAGTTCTTC.

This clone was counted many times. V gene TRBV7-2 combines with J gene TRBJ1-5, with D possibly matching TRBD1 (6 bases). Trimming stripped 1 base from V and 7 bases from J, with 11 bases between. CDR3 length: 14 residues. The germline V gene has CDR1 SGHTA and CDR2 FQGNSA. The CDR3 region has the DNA TGTGCCAGCAGCTTAGGAGGGGGGGGACAGCCCCAGCATTTT. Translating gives CASSLGGGGQPQHF.

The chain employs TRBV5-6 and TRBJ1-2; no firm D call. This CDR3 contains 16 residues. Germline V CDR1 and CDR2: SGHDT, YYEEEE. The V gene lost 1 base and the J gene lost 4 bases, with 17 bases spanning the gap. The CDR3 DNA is TGTGCCAGCAGCTTGTTGGGCGACACCGTTCCCTATGGCTACACCTTC. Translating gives CASSLLGDTVPYGYTF.

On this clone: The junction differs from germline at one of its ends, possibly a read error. CDR3 nucleotides: TGTGTCACCAGCCGAGGTCCCTGGACAGGCTCCTACGAGCAGTACTTC. Translation gives CVTSRGPWTGSYEQYF. The V and J genes are TRBV15 and TRBJ2-7, with TRBD1 matching over 7 bases. The CDR3 runs to 16 residues. The V gene's germline CDR1 is LNHNV and CDR2 YYDKDF (reference sequence).

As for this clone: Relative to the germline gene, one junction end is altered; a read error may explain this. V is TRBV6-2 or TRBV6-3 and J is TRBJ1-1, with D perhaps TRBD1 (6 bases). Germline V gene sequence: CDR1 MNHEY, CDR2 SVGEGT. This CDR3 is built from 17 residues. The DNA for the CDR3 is TGTGCCGGCAGTTACAGCGCGGCAGGGGCGGTCAACACTGAAGCTTTCTTT. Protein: CAGSYSAAGAVNTEAFF.

CDR3: CASSSGGPEQYF. CDR3 bases: TGTGCCAGCAGTTCCGGGGGACCCGAGCAGTACTTC. The chain uses TRBV6-5 and TRBJ2-7; D perhaps matches TRBD2 (6 bases). V gave up 4 bases and J gave up 6 bases, with 10 bases separating them. CDR1 is MNHEY, CDR2 SVGAGI, per germline. There are 12 residues in the CDR3.

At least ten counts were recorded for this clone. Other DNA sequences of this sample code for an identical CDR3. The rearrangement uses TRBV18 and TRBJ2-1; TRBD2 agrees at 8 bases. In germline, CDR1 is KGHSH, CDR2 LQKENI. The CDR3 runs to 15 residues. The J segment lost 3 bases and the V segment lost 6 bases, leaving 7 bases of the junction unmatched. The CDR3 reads CASSPTSGGYNEQFF. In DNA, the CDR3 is TGTGCCAGCTCCCCCACAAGCGGGGGCTACAATGAGCAGTTCTTC.

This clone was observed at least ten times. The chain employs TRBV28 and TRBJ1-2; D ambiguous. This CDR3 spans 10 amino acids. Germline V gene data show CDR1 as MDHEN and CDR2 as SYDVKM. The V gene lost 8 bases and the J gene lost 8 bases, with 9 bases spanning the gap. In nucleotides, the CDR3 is TGTGCCAGCCAACTCAACGGCTACACCTTC. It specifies CASQLNGYTF.

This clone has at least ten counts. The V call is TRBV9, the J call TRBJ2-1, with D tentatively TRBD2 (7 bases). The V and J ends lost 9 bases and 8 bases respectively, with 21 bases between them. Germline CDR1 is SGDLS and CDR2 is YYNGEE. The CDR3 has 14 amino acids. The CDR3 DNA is TGTGCCACCTCACCCGCGGGAGCAGGGGATGAGCAGTTCTTC. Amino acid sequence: CATSPAGAGDEQFF.